These 9 T cell receptor beta chains share one sample of origin, sequenced in a study of T-cell reconstitution after alpha-beta-depleted transplantation in children. Using unique molecular identifiers, the investigators prepared the TCRbeta library. TCRdb re-called the PCR reads with MiXCR, one entry per CDR3 protein. This sample carries about 580,000 distinct CDR3 sequences, about 23% of them seen once, and the ten largest clones take over 12%. The sample here was PBMCs, mostly from graft donor cells, taken 360 days after TCRalphabeta/CD19-depleted stem cell transplant. These receptors were obtained from a boy under two years old who had a stem cell transplant for acute myeloid leukemia, so the T cells may come from the graft donor.

This clonotype was seen only a few times. The chain links TRBV12-3 or TRBV12-4 to TRBJ2-2; weak D call: TRBD2 (5 bases). The CDR3 runs 14 residues. Trimming stripped 4 bases from V and 2 bases from J, with 8 bases between. The CDR3 DNA follows: TGTGCCAGCAGTTCTAGCTCCAACACCGGGGAGCTGTTTTTT. It is translated as CASSSSSNTGELFF.

The V and J genes are TRBV2 and TRBJ1-2, with unresolved D. The V gene's germline CDR1 is SNHLY and CDR2 FYNNEI. Trimming removed 4 bases at V and 0 bases at J, with 12 bases between. The CDR3 is 15 residues long. In DNA form, the CDR3 reads TGTGCCAGCAGTGTTGGGTCACACTCTAACTATGGCTACACCTTC. It specifies CASSVGSHSNYGYTF.

This clonotype was found a few times. V and J are TRBV4-3 and TRBJ2-7; 10 bases fit TRBD2. The CDR3 runs 17 residues. After removal of 2 bases from V and 4 bases from J, the junction contained 11 bases not matched to a gene. Looked up from germline, CDR1 is LGHNA and CDR2 is YSLEER. CDR3 residues: CASSQSSRSGGAYEQYF. The CDR3 coding sequence is TGCGCCAGCAGCCAATCCTCCAGGAGCGGGGGGGCGTACGAGCAGTACTTC.

The chain employs TRBV12-3 or TRBV12-4 and TRBJ1-1; 7 positions agree with TRBD1. There are 11 residues in the CDR3. V lost 9 bases and J lost 9; bases outside the gene matches: 7. This chain's CDR3 is CARGQTDQAFF. DNA of the CDR3: TGTGCCAGGGGACAGACGGACCAAGCTTTCTTT.

CDR3 bases: TGCAGTGCTAGAGATCTGAGTCTATATCCCGGTAATTCACCCCTCCACTTT. Translated, it gives CSARDLSLYPGNSPLHF. V is TRBV20-1 and J is TRBJ1-6; D not certain. The V gene's germline CDR1 is DFQATT and CDR2 SNEGSKA (reference sequence). Deletions cut 0 bases from V and 6 bases from J, with 18 bases between. The CDR3 contains 17 residues.

The gene calls are TRBV20-1 and TRBJ2-6; unclear D gene. This CDR3 is built from 17 residues. From germline, CDR1 is DFQATT and CDR2 SNEGSKA (reference sequence). Trimming pared 3 bases from V and 0 bases from J, leaving 15 bases between. The DNA for the CDR3 is TGCAGTGCTAGTGTGGACCGCGTACCCTCTGGGGCCAACGTCCTGACTTTC. Translating it yields CSASVDRVPSGANVLTF.

This chain joins TRBV6-2 or TRBV6-3 and TRBJ2-3; a possible D gene is TRBD2 (7 bases). Per the germline V gene, CDR1 is MNHEY and CDR2 is SVGEGT. The CDR3 length is 14 residues. The V end lost 4 bases, the J end lost 5 bases, and 13 bases lay between the germline ends. The CDR3 loop is CASSWGGPGDTQYF. For the CDR3, the DNA is TGTGCCAGCAGTTGGGGGGGGCCAGGAGATACGCAGTATTTT.

In its sample, this clonotype was seen a few times. This chain joins TRBV12-3 or TRBV12-4 and TRBJ2-1; no clear D. The CDR3 consists of 15 residues. Trimming shortened V by 3 bases and J by 4 bases, and 13 bases separated the two germline ends. CDR3 residues: CASSLSGVRYNEQFF. CDR3 bases: TGTGCCAGCAGTTTGTCTGGGGTAAGGTACAATGAGCAGTTCTTC.

The chain couples TRBV12-3 or TRBV12-4 to TRBJ2-1; D might be TRBD2 (5 bases). CDR3 size: 15 residues. The V gene lost 5 bases and the J gene lost 0 bases, with 11 bases spanning the gap. The CDR3 DNA follows: TGTGCCAGCAGTCGGGATCCGAGCTCCTACAATGAGCAGTTCTTC. Protein product: CASSRDPSSYNEQFF.